This entry concerns a single TCR beta chain. The source of the sample is a study of T cell responses to AZD1222 COVID-19 vaccine. Both about-4-week and about-12-week second-dose recipients were combined. V lost 5 bases and J lost 4, with 21 bases in between. The CDR3 consists of 17 residues. In germline, CDR1 is MNHEY, CDR2 SMNVEV (reference sequence). The method was immunoSEQ multiplex PCR; TCRdb's version includes in-frame clones alone and lacks a portion of them. This sample has just under 150,000 clones, with 70% to 90% found just once. The sequence was obtained from an adult who received the AZD1222 COVID-19 vaccine. The sequencing here drew on peripheral blood, taken 28 days after the second AZD1222 dose. The chain couples TRBV27 to TRBJ1-3; D gene ambiguous. The CDR3 sequence: CASSPRPGPTRGNTIYF. The DNA for the CDR3 is TGTGCCAGCAGTCCCCGTCCCGGGCCAACTCGGGGAAACACCATATATTTT.